The sequence of this T cell receptor beta chain was determined in a study of blood T cell repertoires in COVID-19. Study at large: PBMCs, B-cell-depleted T cells, or T cells were the source of the cDNA or gDNA that made up the material.

Original data processing: By means of reference gene primer amplification, nucleated cell counts were estimated. The method was immunoSEQ multiplex PCR; TCRdb's version includes in-frame clones alone and lacks a portion of them. V, J and clone size were drawn from that table, and D and trimming were deduced from the DNA. The sample holds about 36,000 clones, around 81% seen once. The CDR3 runs to 17 residues. CDR1 is MNHEY, CDR2 SVGEGT, per germline. V gave up 4 bases and J gave up 1 base; unmatched junction bases: 6. This sequence originates from a human donor in a cohort sampled during active COVID-19. Material for sequencing was peripheral blood. The rearrangement uses TRBV6-2 or TRBV6-3 and TRBJ2-5; 13 bases align to TRBD2. The CDR3 loop is CASSLGGLAGPQETQYF. In DNA, the CDR3 is TGTGCCAGCAGTTTAGGGGGACTAGCGGGGCCCCAAGAGACCCAGTACTTC.